This T cell receptor (beta chain) came from a study of blood T cell repertoires in COVID-19. Turning to the study itself: Samples taken during acute and convalescent COVID-19 were collected in the United States, Italy and Spain.

TCRdb's table, derived via immunoSEQ multiplex PCR, lists solely in-frame clones and lacks some. Here the sample spans some 70,000 clones, approximately 92% being singletons. The trim removed 2 bases at V and 4 bases at J, leaving 3 bases unmatched. Germline V gene sequence: CDR1 SEHNR, CDR2 FQNEAQ (reference sequence). The CDR3 sequence is 15 residues long. This chain links TRBV7-9 with TRBJ2-2; TRBD1 agrees at 8 bases. The clonotype originates from a man aged 50 to 60 with active COVID-19. The source material was peripheral blood. The CDR3 loop is CASSLTGGSTGELFF. For the CDR3, the DNA is TGTGCCAGCAGCTTAACAGGGGGGAGCACCGGGGAGCTGTTTTTT.